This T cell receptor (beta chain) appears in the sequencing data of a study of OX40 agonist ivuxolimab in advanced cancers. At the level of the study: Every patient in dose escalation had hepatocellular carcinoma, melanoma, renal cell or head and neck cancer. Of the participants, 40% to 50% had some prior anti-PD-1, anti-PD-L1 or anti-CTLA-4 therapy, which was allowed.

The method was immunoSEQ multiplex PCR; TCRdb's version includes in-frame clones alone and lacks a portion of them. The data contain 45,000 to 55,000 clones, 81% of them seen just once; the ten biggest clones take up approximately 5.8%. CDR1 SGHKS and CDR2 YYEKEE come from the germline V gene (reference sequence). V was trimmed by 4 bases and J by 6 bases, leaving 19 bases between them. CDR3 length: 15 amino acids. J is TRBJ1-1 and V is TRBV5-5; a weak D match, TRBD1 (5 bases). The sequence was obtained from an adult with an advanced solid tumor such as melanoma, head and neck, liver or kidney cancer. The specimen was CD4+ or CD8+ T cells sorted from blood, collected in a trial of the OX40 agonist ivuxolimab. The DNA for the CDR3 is TGTGCCAGCAGCCCCTTTATGGAGGGGCGGGCTGAAGCTTTCTTT. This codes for CASSPFMEGRAEAFF.